One T cell receptor beta chain is described in this entry. The sample belongs to a study of T cell changes during pregnancy in multiple sclerosis. Sequenced by immunoSEQ multiplex PCR; TCRdb stores in-frame clones only, minus some. The sample lists about 61,000 clones, around 90% seen once, with 0.85% to 0.95% in the top ten. CDR1 is SGHTA, CDR2 FQGNSA, per germline. Trimming shortened V by 1 base and J by 4 bases, and 18 bases separated the two germline ends. The CDR3 sequence is 17 residues long. The chain recombines TRBV7-2 with TRBJ2-3, with D maybe TRBD1 (6 bases). The sequence came from a female donor in good health, enrolled as a control in a pregnancy study. Sequencing used peripheral blood, obtained in the first trimester of pregnancy. The CDR3 region is CASSLGGGASRADTQYF. For the CDR3, the DNA is TGTGCCAGCAGCTTAGGAGGGGGTGCTAGCCGGGCAGATACGCAGTATTTT.